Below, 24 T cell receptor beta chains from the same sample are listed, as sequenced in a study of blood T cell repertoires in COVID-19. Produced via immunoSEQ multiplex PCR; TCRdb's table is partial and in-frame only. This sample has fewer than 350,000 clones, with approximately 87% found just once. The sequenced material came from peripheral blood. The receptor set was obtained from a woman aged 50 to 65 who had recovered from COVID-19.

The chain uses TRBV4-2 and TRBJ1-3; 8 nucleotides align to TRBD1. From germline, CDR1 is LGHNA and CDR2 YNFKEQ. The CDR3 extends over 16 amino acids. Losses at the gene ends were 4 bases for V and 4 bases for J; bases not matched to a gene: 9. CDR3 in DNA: TGTGCCAGCAGCCGAGAGGGACAGGTAGCAGGAAACACCATATATTTT. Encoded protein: CASSREGQVAGNTIYF.

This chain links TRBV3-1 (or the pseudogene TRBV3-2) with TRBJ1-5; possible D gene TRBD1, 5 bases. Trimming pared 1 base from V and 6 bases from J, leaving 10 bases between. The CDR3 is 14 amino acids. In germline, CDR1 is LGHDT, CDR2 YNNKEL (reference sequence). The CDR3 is CASSQVGGGQPQHF. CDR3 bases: TGTGCCAGCAGCCAAGTCGGGGGGGGTCAGCCCCAGCATTTT.

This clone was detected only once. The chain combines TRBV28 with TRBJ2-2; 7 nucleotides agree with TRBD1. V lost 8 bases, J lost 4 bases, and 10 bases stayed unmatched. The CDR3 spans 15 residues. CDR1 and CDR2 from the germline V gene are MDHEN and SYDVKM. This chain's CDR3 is CASRPNEGATGELFF. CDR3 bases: TGTGCCAGCCGTCCGAATGAGGGGGCCACCGGGGAGCTGTTTTTT.

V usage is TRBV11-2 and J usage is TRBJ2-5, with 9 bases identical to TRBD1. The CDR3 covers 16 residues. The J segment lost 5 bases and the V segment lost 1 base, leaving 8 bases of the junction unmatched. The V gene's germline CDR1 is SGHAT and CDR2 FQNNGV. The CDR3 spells CASSLVGTGFGETQYF. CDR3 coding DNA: TGTGCCAGCAGCTTAGTAGGGACAGGGTTCGGGGAGACCCAGTACTTC.

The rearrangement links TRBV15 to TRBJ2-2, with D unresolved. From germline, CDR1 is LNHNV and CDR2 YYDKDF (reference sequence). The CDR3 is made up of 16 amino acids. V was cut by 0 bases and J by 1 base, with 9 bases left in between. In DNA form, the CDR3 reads TGTGCCACCAGCAGAGATGCGGCCGAGAACACCGGGGAGCTGTTTTTT. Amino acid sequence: CATSRDAAENTGELFF.

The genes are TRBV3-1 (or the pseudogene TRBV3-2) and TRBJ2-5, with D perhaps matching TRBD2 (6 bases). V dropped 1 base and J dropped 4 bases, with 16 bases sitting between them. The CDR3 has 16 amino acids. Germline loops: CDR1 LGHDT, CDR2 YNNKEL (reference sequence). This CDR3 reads CASSQGDRGWGETQYF. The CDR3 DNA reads TGTGCCAGCAGCCAAGGCGACCGGGGGTGGGGAGAGACCCAGTACTTC.

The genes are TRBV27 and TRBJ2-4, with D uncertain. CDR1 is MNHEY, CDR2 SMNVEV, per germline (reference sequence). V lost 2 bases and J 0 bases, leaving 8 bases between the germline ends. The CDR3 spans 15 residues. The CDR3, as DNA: TGTGCCAGCAGTTTACTTCCCCCAGCCAAAAACATTCAGTACTTC. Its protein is CASSLLPPAKNIQYF.

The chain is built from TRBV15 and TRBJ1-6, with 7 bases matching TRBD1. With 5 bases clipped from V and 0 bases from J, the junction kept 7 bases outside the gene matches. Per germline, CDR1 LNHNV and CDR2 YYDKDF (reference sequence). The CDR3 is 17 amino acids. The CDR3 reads CATSAVQGSSYNSPLHF. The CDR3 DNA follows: TGTGCCACCAGCGCTGTACAGGGGAGCTCCTATAATTCACCCCTCCACTTT. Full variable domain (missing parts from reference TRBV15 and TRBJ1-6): DAMVIQNPRYQVTQFGKPVTLSCSQTLNHNVMYWYQQKSSQAPKLLFHYYDKDFNNEADTPDNFQSRRPNTSFCFLDIRSPGLGDTAMYLCATSAVQGSSYNSPLHFGNGTRLTVT.

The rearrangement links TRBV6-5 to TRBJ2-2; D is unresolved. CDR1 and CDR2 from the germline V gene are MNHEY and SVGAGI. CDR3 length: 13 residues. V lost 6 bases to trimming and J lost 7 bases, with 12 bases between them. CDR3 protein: CASSPQHHGELFF. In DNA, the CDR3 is TGTGCCAGCAGCCCACAGCATCACGGGGAGCTGTTTTTT.

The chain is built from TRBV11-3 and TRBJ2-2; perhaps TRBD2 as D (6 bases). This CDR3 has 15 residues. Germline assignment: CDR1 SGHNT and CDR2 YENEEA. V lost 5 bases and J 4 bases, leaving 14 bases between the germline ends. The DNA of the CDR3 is TGTGCCAGCAGCCCACTCGGGGGTAGCACCGGGGAGCTGTTTTTT. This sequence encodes CASSPLGGSTGELFF.

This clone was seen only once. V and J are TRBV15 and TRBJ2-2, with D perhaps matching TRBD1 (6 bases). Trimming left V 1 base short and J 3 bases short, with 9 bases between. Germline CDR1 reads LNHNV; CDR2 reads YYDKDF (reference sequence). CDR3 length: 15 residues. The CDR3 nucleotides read TGTGCCACCAGCAGAGGATCAGGGGACACCGGGGAGCTGTTTTTT. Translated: CATSRGSGDTGELFF.

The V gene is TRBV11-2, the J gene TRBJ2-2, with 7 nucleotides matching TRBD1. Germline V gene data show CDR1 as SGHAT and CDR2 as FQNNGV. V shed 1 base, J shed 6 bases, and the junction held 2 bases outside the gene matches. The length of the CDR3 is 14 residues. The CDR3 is CASSLGQGAGELFF. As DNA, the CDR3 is TGTGCCAGCAGCTTAGGGCAGGGGGCCGGGGAGCTGTTTTTT.

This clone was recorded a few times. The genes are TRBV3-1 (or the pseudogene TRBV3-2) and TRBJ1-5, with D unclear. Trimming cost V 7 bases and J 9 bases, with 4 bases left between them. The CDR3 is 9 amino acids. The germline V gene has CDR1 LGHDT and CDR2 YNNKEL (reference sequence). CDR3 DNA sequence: TGTGCCAGCATATGGCCCCAGCATTTT. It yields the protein CASIWPQHF.

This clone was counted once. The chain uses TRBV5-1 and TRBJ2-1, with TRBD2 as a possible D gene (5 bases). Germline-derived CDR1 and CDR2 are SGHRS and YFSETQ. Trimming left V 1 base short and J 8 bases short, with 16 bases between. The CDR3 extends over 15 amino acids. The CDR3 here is CASSLYQASLHEQFF. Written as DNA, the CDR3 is TGCGCCAGCAGCTTGTACCAGGCTAGCCTGCATGAGCAGTTCTTC.

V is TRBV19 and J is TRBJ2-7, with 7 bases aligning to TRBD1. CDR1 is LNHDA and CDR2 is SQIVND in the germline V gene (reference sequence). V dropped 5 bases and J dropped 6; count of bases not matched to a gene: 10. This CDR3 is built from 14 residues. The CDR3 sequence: CASSSPDRSVEQYF. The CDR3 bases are TGTGCCAGTAGTTCCCCGGACAGGTCTGTCGAGCAGTACTTC.

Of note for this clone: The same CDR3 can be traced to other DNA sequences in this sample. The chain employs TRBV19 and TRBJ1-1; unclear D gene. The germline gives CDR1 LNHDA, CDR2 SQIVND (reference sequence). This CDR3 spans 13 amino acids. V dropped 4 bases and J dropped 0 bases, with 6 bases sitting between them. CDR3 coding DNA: TGTGCCAGTAGTACCCAGATGAACACTGAAGCTTTCTTT. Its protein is CASSTQMNTEAFF.

Here the CDR3 DNA reads TGTGCCAGCAGTTCTTACGGGACACAGCTTCAAGAGACCCAGTACTTC. Residues: CASSSYGTQLQETQYF. V and J are TRBV28 and TRBJ2-5, with D perhaps TRBD1 (6 bases). The V gene lost 4 bases and the J gene lost 2 bases, with 17 bases spanning the gap. The CDR3 length is 16 residues. Germline CDR1 is MDHEN and CDR2 is SYDVKM.

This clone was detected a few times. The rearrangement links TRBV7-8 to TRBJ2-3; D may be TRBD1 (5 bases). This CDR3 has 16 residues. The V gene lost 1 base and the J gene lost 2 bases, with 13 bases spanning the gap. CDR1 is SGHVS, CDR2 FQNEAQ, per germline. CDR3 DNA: TGTGCCAGCAGCTTAGTTTCAGGGCCCTACACAGATACGCAGTATTTT. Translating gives CASSLVSGPYTDTQYF.

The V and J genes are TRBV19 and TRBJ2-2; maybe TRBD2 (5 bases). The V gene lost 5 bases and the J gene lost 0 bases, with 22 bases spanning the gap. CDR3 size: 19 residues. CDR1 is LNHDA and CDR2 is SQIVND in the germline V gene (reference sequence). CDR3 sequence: CASSPGPFDPRANTGELFF. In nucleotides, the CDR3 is TGTGCCAGTAGTCCCGGCCCATTCGATCCGAGGGCGAACACCGGGGAGCTGTTTTTT.

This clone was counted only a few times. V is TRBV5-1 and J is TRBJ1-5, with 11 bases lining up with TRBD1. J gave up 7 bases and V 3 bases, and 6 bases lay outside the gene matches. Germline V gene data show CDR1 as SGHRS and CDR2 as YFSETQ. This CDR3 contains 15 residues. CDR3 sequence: CASSWGTGGGQPQHF. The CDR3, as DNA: TGCGCCAGCAGCTGGGGGACAGGGGGAGGCCAGCCCCAGCATTTT.

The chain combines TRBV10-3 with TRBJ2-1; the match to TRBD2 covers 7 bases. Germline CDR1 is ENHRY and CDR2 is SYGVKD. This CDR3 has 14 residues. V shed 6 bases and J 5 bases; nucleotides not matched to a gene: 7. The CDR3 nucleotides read TGTGCCATCAGGGGATTGCGGGGGAACAATGAGCAGTTCTTC. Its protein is CAIRGLRGNNEQFF.

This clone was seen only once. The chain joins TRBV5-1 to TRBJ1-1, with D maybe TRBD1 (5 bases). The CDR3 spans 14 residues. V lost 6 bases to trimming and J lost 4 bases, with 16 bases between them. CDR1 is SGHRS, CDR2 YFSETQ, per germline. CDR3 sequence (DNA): TGCGCCAGCACCCCGGGGGGTCTGGGCACTGAAGCTTTCTTT. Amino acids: CASTPGGLGTEAFF.

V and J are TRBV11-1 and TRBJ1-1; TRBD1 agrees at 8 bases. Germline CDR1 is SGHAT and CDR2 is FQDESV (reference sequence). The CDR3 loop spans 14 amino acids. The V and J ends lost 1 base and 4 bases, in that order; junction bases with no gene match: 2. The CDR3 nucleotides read TGTGCCAGCAGCTTAGGAGGACAGGGCACTGAAGCTTTCTTT. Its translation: CASSLGGQGTEAFF.

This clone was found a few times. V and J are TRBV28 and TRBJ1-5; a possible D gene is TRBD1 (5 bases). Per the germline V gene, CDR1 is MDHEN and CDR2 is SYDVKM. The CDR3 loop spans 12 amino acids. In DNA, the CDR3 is TGTGCTTCTGCGGGGGGCAATCAGCCCCAGCATTTT. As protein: CASAGGNQPQHF.